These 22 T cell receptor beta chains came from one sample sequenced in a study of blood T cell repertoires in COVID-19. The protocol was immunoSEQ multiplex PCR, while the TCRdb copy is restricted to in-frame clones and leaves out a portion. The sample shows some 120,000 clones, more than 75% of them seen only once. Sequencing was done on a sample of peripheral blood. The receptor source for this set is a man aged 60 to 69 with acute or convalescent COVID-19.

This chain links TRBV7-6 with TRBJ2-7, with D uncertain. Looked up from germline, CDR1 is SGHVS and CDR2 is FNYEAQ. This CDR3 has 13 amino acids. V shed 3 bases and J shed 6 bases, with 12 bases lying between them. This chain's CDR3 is CASSLGMTTEQYF. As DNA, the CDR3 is TGTGCCAGCAGCTTGGGCATGACCACCGAGCAGTACTTC.

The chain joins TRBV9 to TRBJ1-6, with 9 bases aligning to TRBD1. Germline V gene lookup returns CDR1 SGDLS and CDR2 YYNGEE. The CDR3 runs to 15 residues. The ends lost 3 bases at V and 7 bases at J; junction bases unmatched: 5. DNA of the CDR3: TGTGCCAGCAGCGGAAGACAGGGGGAGAATTCACCCCTCCACTTT. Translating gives CASSGRQGENSPLHF.

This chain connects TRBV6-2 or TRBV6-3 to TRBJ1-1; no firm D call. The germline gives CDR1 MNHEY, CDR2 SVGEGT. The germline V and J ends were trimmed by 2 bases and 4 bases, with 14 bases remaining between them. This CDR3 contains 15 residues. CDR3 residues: CASSYGSNGGTEAFF. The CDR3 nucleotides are TGTGCCAGCAGTTACGGATCAAATGGCGGCACTGAAGCTTTCTTT.

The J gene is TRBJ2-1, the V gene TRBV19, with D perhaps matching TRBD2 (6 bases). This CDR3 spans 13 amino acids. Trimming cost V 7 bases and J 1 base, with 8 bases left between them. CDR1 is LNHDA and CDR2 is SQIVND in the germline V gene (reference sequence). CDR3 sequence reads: CASTGLSYNEQFF. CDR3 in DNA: TGTGCCAGTACTGGACTATCCTACAATGAGCAGTTCTTC.

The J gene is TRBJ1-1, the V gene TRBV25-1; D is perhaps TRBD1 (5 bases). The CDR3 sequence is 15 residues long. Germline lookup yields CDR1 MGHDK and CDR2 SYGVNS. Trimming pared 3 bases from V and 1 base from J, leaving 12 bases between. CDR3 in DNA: TGTGCCAGCAGTGATCGCGGGGGGGAGAACACTGAAGCTTTCTTT. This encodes CASSDRGGENTEAFF.

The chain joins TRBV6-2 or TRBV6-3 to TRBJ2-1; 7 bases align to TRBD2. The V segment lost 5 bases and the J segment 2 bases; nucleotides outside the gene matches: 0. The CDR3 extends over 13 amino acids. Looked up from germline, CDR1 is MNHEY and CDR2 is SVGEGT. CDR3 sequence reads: CASSREAYNEQFF. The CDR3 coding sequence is TGTGCCAGCAGTCGGGAGGCCTACAATGAGCAGTTCTTC.

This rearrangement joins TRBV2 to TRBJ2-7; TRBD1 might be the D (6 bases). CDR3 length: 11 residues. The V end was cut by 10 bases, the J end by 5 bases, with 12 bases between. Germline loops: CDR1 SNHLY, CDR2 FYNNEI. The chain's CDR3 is CATQGLDEQYF. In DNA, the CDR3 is TGTGCCACCCAGGGGCTGGACGAGCAGTACTTC.

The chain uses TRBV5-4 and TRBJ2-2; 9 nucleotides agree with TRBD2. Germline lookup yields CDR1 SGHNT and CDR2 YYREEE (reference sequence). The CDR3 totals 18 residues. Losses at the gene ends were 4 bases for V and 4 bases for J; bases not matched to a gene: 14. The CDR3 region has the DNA TGTGCCAGCAGCCAGGTGGATAGCGGGAGTGGGGGCACCGGGGAGCTGTTTTTT. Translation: CASSQVDSGSGGTGELFF. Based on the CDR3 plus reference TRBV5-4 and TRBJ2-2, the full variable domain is ETGVTQSPTHLIKTRGQQVTLRCSSQSGHNTVSWYQQALGQGPQFIFQYYREEENGRGNFPPRFSGLQFPNYSSELNVNALELDDSALYLCASSQVDSGSGGTGELFFGEGSRLTVL.

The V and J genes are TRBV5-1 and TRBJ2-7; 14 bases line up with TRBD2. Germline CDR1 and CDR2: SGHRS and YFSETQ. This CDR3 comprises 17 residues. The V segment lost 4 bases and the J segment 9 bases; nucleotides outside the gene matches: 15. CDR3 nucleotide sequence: TGCGCCAGCAGCCCCGGACTAGCGGGAGGTCCGTTGTCGGGGCAGTACTTC. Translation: CASSPGLAGGPLSGQYF.

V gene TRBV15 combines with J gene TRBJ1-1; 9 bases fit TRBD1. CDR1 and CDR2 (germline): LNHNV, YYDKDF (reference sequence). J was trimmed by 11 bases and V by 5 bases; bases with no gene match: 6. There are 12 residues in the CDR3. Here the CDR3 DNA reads TGTGCCACCAGCCGGGACAGGGCTGGGGCTTTCTTT. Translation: CATSRDRAGAFF.

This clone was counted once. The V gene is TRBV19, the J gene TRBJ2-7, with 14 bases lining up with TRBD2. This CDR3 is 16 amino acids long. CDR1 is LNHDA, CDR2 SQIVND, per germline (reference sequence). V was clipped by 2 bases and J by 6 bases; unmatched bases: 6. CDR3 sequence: CASSILGTSGSTEQYF. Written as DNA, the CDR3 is TGTGCCAGTAGTATACTCGGGACTAGCGGGAGCACCGAGCAGTACTTC.

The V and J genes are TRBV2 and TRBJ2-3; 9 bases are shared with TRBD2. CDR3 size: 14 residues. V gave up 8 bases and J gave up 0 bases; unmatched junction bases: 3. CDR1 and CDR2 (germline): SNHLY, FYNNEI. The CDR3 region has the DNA TGTGCCAGCGAGCGGGAGGCAAGCACAGATACGCAGTATTTT. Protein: CASEREASTDTQYF. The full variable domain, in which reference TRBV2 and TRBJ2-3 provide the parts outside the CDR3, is EPEVTQTPSHQVTQMGQEVILRCVPISNHLYFYWYRQILGQKVEFLVSFYNNEISEKSEIFDDQFSVERPDGSNFTLKIRSTKLEDSAMYFCASEREASTDTQYFGPGTRLTVL.

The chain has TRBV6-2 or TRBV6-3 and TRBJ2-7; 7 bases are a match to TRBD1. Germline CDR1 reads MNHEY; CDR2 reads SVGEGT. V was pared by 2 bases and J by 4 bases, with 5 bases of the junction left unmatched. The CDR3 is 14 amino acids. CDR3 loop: CASSYGTAEYEQYF. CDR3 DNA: TGTGCCAGCAGTTACGGGACAGCCGAATACGAGCAGTACTTC.

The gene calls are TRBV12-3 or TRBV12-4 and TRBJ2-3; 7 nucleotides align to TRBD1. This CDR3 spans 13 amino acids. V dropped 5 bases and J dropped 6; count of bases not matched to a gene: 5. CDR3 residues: CASSPDRDDTQYF. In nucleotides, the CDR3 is TGTGCCAGCAGTCCCGACAGGGACGATACGCAGTATTTT.

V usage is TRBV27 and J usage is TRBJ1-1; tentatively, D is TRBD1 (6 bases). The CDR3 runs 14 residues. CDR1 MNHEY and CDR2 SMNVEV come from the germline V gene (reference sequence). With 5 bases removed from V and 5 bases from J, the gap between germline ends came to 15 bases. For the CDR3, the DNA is TGTGCCAGCAGTCCATGGGCAGGGGATACTGAAGCTTTCTTT. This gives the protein CASSPWAGDTEAFF.

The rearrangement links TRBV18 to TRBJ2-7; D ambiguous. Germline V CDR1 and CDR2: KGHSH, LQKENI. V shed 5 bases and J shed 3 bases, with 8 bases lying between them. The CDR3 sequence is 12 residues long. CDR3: CASSSNSYEQYF. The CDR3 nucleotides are TGTGCCAGCTCAAGTAACAGCTACGAGCAGTACTTC.

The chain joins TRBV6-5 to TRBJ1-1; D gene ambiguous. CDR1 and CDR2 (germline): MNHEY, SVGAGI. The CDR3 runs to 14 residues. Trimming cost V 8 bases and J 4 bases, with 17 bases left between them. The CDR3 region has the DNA TGTGCCAGCCCCTCCGGAGGTACGAGCACTGAAGCTTTCTTT. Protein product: CASPSGGTSTEAFF.

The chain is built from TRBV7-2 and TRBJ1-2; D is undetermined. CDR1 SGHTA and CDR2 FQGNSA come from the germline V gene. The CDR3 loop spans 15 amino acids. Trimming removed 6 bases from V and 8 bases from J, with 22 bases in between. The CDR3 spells CASRKNEGGFEGYTF. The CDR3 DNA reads TGTGCCAGCAGGAAAAACGAGGGTGGGTTTGAGGGCTACACCTTC. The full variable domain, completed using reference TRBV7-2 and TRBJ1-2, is GAGVSQSPSNKVTEKGKDVELRCDPISGHTALYWYRQSLGQGLEFLIYFQGNSAPDKSGLPSDRFSAERTGGSVSTLTIQRTQQEDSAVYLCASRKNEGGFEGYTFGSGTRLTVV.

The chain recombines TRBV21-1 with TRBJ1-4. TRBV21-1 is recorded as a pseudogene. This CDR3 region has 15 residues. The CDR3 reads CASSNWGGRDEKLFF. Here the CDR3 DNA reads TGTGCCAGCAGCAACTGGGGGGGGAGGGATGAAAAACTGTTTTTT.

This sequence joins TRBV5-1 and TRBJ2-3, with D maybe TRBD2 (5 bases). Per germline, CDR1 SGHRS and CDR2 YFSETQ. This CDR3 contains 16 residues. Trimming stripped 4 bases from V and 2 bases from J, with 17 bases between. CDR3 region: CASSPGRLGPTDTQYF. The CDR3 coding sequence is TGCGCCAGCAGCCCGGGGAGATTAGGACCCACAGATACGCAGTATTTT.

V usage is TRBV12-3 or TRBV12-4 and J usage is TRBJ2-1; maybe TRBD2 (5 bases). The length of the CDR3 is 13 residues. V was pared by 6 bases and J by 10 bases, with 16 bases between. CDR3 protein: CASSPDVKREQFF. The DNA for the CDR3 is TGTGCCAGCAGCCCTGATGTTAAGCGGGAGCAGTTCTTC.

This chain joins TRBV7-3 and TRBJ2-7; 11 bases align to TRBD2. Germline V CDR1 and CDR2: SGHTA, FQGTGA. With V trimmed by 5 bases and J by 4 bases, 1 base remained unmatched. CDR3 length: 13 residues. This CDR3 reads CASSRLAGYEQYF. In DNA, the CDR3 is TGTGCCAGCAGCCGACTAGCGGGGTACGAGCAGTACTTC.